The T cell receptor (beta chain) described here comes from a study of regulatory T cells in long-lasting Graves disease. Arm-PCR of CDR3 regions and iRepertoire HTBI primers were used to build TCR beta libraries. In TCRdb, the multiplex PCR reads were re-called with MiXCR into one record per CDR3 protein. This sample has about 560,000 distinct CDR3 sequences, with around 15% found just once. The sample holds many counts of this clonotype. Time point defined: newly diagnosed GD, antithyroid drugs for less than 3 months. PBMC RNA served as the TCR library source. Trimming took 3 bases from V and 4 from J, leaving 13 bases between them. This CDR3 is built from 14 residues. Germline lookup yields CDR1 WSHSY and CDR2 SAAADI. This sample was also put to use in a study of T cells in Graves' hyperthyroidism and ophthalmopathy.

The gene calls are TRBV10-2 and TRBJ2-7; D possibly corresponds to TRBD1 (5 bases). Sequencing used peripheral blood mononuclear cells (PBMCs), obtained at new diagnosis, from a patient treated with antithyroid drugs. This clonotype was sampled from a man between 18 and 35 years old with Graves disease. In DNA, the CDR3 is TGCGCCAGCAGTGACCCGACAGAGGCATACGAGCAGTACTTC. The encoded protein is CASSDPTEAYEQYF.